Sequencing of this T cell receptor beta chain was carried out in a study of cytomegalovirus exposure and HLA in healthy donors. Germline CDR1 MNHEY, CDR2 SMNVEV (reference sequence). This CDR3 has 15 residues. The germline V and J ends were trimmed by 6 bases and 2 bases, with 13 bases remaining between them. PCR amplification relied on 60 Vbeta primers (plus 13 Jbeta primers). Clones were read by immunoSEQ multiplex PCR, and TCRdb kept only the in-frame ones, dropping some. This sample has under 110,000 clones; 60% to 85% occur once, and the top ten carry over 9.5%. The rearrangement uses TRBV27 and TRBJ1-4; perhaps TRBD1 as D (5 bases). The sequenced sample consisted of PBMCs. The TCR originated in a man aged 45-65 years in good health and CMV-seronegative. CDR3 nucleotide sequence: TGTGCCAGCAGCAGACAGTATGGTACTAATGAAAAACTGTTTTTT. It translates to CASSRQYGTNEKLFF. The full variable domain, with the rest looked up from reference TRBV27 and TRBJ1-4, is EAQVTQNPRYLITVTGKKLTVTCSQNMNHEYMSWYRQDPGLGLRQIYYSMNVEVTDKGDVPEGYKVSRKEKRNFPLILESPSPNQTSLYFCASSRQYGTNEKLFFGSGTQLSVL.